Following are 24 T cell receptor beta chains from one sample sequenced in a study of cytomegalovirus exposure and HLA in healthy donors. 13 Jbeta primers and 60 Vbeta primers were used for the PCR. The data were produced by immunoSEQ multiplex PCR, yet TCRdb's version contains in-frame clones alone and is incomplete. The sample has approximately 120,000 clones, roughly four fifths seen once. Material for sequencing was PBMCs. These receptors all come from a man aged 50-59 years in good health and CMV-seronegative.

CDR3 coding DNA: TGTGCCAGCAGTTTAAGAGGGATGAACACTGAAGCTTTCTTT. Translated: CASSLRGMNTEAFF. The chain employs TRBV2 and TRBJ1-1; D is uncertain. The CDR3 spans 14 residues. The germline CDR1 and CDR2 sequences are SNHLY and FYNNEI. Trimming pared 5 bases from V and 0 bases from J, leaving 10 bases between. Drawing the rest from reference TRBV2 and TRBJ1-1, the complete variable domain is EPEVTQTPSHQVTQMGQEVILRCVPISNHLYFYWYRQILGQKVEFLVSFYNNEISEKSEIFDDQFSVERPDGSNFTLKIRSTKLEDSAMYFCASSLRGMNTEAFFGQGTRLTVV.

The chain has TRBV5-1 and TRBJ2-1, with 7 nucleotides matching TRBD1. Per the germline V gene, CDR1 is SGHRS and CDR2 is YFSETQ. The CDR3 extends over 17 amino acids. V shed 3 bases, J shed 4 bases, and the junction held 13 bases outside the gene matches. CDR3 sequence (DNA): TGCGCCAGCAGCTGGCACCGGGACAGAACAAGTTACAATGAGCAGTTCTTC. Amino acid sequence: CASSWHRDRTSYNEQFF.

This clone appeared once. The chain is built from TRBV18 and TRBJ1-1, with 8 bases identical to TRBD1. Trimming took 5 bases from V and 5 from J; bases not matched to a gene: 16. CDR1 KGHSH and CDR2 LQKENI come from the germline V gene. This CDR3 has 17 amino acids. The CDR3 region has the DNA TGTGCCAGCTCAACCTCCAGGGGGCTGAAGGTGGGGACTGAAGCTTTCTTT. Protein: CASSTSRGLKVGTEAFF.

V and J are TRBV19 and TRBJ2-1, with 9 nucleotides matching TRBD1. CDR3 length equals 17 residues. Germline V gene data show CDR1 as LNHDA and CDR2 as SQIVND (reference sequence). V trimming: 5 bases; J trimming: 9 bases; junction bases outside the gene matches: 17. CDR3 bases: TGTGCCAGTAGTCCTAGGAGGGCTGACAGGGGGTTTAGTGAGCAGTTCTTC. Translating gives CASSPRRADRGFSEQFF.

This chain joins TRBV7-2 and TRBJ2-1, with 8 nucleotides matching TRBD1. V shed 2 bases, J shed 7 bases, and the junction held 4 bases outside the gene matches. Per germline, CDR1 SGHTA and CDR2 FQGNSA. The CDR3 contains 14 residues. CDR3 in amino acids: CASSLQQGDNEQFF. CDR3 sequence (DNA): TGTGCCAGCAGCTTACAACAGGGGGATAATGAGCAGTTCTTC. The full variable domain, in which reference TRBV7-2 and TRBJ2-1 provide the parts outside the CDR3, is GAGVSQSPSNKVTEKGKDVELRCDPISGHTALYWYRQSLGQGLEFLIYFQGNSAPDKSGLPSDRFSAERTGGSVSTLTIQRTQQEDSAVYLCASSLQQGDNEQFFGPGTRLTVL.

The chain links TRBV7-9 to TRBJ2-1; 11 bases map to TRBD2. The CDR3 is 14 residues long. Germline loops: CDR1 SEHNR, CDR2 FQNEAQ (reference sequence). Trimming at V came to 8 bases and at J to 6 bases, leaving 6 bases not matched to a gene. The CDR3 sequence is CASQTSGGINEQFF. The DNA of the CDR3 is TGTGCCAGCCAAACTAGCGGGGGCATCAATGAGCAGTTCTTC. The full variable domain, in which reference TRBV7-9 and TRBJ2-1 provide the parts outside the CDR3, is DTGVSQNPRHKITKRGQNVTFRCDPISEHNRLYWYRQTLGQGPEFLTYFQNEAQLEKSRLLSDRFSAERPKGSFSTLEIQRTEQGDSAMYLCASQTSGGINEQFFGPGTRLTVL.

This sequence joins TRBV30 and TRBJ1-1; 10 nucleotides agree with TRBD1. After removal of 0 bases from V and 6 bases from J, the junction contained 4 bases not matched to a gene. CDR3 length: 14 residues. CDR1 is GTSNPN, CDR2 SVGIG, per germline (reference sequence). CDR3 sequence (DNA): TGTGCCTGGAGTGTACTCGGACAGGGGGCTGAAGCTTTCTTT. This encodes CAWSVLGQGAEAFF. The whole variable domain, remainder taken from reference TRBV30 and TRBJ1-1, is SQTIHQWPATLVQPVGSPLSLECTVEGTSNPNLYWYRQAAGRGLQLLFYSVGIGQISSEVPQNLSASRPQDRQFILSSKKLLLSDSGFYLCAWSVLGQGAEAFFGQGTRLTVV.

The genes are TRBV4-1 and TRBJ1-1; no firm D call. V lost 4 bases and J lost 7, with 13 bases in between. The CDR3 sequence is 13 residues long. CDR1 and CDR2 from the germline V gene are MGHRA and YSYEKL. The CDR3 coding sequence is TGCGCCAGCAGCCTAGGACCGGGGTATGAAGCTTTCTTT. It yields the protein CASSLGPGYEAFF.

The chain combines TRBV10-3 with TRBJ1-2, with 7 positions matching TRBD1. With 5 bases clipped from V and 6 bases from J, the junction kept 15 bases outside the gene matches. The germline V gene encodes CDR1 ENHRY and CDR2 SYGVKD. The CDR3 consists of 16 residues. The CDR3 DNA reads TGTGCCATCAGTTCGAACCGGGACAGAGGTTTTAATGGCTACACCTTC. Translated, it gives CAISSNRDRGFNGYTF.

The CDR3 nucleotides are TGTGCCAGCAGCTTAGGCCGGAAGGTAGCGGGGGAGTATTTT. This gives the protein CASSLGRKVAGEYF. The chain combines TRBV13 with TRBJ2-3; 9 nucleotides agree with TRBD2. V was clipped by 0 bases and J by 13 bases; unmatched bases: 8. The CDR3 runs to 14 residues. Germline assignment: CDR1 PRHDT and CDR2 FYEKMQ (reference sequence).

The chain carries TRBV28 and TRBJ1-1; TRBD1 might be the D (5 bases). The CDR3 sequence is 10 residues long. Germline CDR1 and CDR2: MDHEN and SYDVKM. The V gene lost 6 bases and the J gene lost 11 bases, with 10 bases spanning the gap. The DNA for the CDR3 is TGTGCCAGCAGCGGGGGGTCGGCTTTCTTT. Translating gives CASSGGSAFF.

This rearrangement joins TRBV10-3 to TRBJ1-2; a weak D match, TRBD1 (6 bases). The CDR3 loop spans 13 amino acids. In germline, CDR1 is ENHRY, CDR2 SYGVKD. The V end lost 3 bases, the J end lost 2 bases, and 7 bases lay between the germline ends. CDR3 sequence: CAISDQGNYGYTF. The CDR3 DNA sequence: TGTGCCATCAGTGACCAGGGGAACTATGGCTACACCTTC.

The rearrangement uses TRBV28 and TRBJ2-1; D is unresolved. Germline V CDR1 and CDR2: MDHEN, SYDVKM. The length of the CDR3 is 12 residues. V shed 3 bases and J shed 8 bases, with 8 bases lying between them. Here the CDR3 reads CASSLVGYEQFF. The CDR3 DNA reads TGTGCCAGCAGTTTGGTGGGCTATGAGCAGTTCTTC.

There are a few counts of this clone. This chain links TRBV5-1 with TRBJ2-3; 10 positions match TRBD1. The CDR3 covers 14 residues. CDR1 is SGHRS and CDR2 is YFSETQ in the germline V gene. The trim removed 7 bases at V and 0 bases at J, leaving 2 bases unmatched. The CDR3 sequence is CASDRGQSTDTQYF. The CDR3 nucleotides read TGCGCCAGCGACAGGGGGCAAAGCACAGATACGCAGTATTTT.

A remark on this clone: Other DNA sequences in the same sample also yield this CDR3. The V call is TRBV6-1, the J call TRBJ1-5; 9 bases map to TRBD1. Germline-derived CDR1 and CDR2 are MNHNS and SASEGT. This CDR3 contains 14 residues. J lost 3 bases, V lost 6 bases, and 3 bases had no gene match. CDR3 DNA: TGTGCCAGCAGCGGGGACAGGGCCAATCAGCCCCAGCATTTT. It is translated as CASSGDRANQPQHF.

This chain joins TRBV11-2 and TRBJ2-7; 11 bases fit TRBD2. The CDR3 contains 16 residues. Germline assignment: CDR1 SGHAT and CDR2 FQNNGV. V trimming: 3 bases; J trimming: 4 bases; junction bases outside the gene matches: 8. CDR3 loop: CASSFRGGLAVYEQYF. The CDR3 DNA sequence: TGTGCCAGCAGCTTCCGGGGGGGACTAGCGGTTTACGAGCAGTACTTC.

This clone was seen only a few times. The chain's CDR3 is CASSPQGSSGNTIYF. For the CDR3, the DNA is TGTGCCAGCAGCCCACAGGGATCCTCTGGAAACACCATATATTTT. This chain connects TRBV9 to TRBJ1-3, with a weak D call TRBD1 (6 bases). Between the trimmed V and J ends, which lost 4 bases and 0 bases, there was a span of 11 bases. Germline V gene lookup returns CDR1 SGDLS and CDR2 YYNGEE. The CDR3 has 15 residues.

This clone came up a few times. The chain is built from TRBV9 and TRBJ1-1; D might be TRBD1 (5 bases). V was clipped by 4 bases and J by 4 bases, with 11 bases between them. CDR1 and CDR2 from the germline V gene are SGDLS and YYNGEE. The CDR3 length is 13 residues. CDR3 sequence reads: CASSSQVSTEAFF. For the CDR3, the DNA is TGTGCCAGCAGCTCACAGGTTTCCACTGAAGCTTTCTTT.

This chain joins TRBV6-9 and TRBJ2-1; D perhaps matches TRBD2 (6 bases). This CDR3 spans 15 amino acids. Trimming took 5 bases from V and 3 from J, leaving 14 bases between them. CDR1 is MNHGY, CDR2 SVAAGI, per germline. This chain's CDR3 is CASSRGIRNYNEQFF. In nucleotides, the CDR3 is TGTGCCAGCAGTCGCGGGATCCGGAACTACAATGAGCAGTTCTTC.

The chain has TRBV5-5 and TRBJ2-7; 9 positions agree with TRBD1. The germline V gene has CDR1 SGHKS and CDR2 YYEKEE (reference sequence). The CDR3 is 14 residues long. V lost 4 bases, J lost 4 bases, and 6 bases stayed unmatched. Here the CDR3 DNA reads TGTGCCAGCAGCCTAGGACAGGGGAAATACGAGCAGTACTTC. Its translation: CASSLGQGKYEQYF.

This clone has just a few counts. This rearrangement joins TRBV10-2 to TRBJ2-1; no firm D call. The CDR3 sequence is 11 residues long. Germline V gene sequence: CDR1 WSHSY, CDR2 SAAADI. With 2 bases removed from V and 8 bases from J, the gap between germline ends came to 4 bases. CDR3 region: CASSEGYEQFF. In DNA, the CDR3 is TGCGCCAGCAGTGAGGGCTATGAGCAGTTCTTC.

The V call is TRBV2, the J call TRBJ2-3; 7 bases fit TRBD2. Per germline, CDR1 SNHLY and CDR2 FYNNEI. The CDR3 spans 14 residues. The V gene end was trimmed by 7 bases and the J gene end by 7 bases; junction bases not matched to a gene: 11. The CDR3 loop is CASTPGLPSNTQYF. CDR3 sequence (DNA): TGTGCCAGCACGCCGGGACTACCTTCAAATACGCAGTATTTT.

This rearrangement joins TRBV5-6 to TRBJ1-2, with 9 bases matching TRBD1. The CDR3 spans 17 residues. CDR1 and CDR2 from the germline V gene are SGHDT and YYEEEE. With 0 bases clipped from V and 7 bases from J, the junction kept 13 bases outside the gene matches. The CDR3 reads CASSLGTGTGSWFGYTF. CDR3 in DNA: TGTGCCAGCAGCTTGGGGACCGGGACAGGGAGCTGGTTTGGCTACACCTTC.

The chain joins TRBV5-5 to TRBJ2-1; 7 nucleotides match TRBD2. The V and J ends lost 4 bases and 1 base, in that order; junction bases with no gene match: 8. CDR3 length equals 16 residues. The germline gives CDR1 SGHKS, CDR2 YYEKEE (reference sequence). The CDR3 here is CASSRRTGGSYNEQFF. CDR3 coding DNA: TGTGCCAGCAGCAGGAGGACGGGGGGTTCCTACAATGAGCAGTTCTTC.